A selection of T cell receptor beta chains follows, all from one sample in a study of cytomegalovirus exposure and HLA in healthy donors. TCRdb's table, derived via immunoSEQ multiplex PCR, lists solely in-frame clones and lacks some. The table counts about 160,000 clones; 2% to 2.5% lies in the top ten. The sample consisted of PBMCs. These receptors were taken from a man under 40 in good health and CMV-seronegative. CDR3s include the opening cysteine and the closing phenylalanine or tryptophan. A D gene is named only where the DNA matches it firmly.

v_gene: TRBV9
j_gene: TRBJ1-6
d_gene: -
len: 19
CDR3aa: CASSVGVSGVGSYNSPLHF
CDR3nt: TGTGCCAGCAGCGTAGGGGTGAGCGGAGTGGGTTCCTATAATTCACCCCTCCACTTT

v_gene: TRBV10-3
j_gene: TRBJ1-2
d_gene: TRBD1
len: 13
CDR3aa: CAITLDRARGYTF
CDR3nt: TGTGCCATAACCCTGGACAGGGCGAGAGGCTACACCTTC

v_gene: TRBV12-5
j_gene: TRBJ1-2
d_gene: TRBD1
len: 22
CDR3aa: CASGLVVLKPGQGPFYPYGYTF
CDR3nt: TGTGCTAGTGGTTTGGTAGTCCTAAAACCGGGACAGGGTCCCTTTTATCCCTATGGCTACACCTTC

v_gene: TRBV6-1
j_gene: TRBJ1-5
d_gene: -
len: 13
CDR3aa: CASLEQRDQPQHF
CDR3nt: TGTGCCAGCTTGGAACAGAGGGATCAGCCCCAGCATTTT

v_gene: TRBV25-1
j_gene: TRBJ2-6
d_gene: -
len: 16
CDR3aa: CASSELGSGGANVLTF
CDR3nt: TGTGCCAGCAGTGAATTGGGTTCGGGAGGGGCCAACGTCCTGACTTTC

v_gene: TRBV6-5
j_gene: TRBJ1-4
d_gene: TRBD1
len: 14
CDR3aa: CASSRTGGNEKLFF
CDR3nt: TGTGCCAGCAGTCGGACAGGGGGCAATGAAAAACTGTTTTTT

v_gene: TRBV7-8
j_gene: TRBJ1-1
d_gene: TRBD1
len: 15
CDR3aa: CASSLTDRGNTEAFF
CDR3nt: TGTGCCAGCAGCTTAACGGACAGGGGGAACACTGAAGCTTTCTTT

v_gene: TRBV15
j_gene: TRBJ2-7
d_gene: TRBD1
len: 14
CDR3aa: CATSETGGSYEQYF
CDR3nt: TGTGCCACCAGCGAAACAGGGGGCTCCTACGAGCAGTACTTC

v_gene: TRBV6-5
j_gene: TRBJ2-7
d_gene: TRBD2
len: 15
CDR3aa: CASSYASGRVSEQYF
CDR3nt: TGTGCCAGCAGTTACGCTAGCGGGAGGGTCAGCGAGCAGTACTTC

v_gene: TRBV28
j_gene: TRBJ2-6
d_gene: TRBD1
len: 20
CDR3aa: CASSLWTGRDTSGGANVLTF
CDR3nt: TGTGCCAGCAGTTTATGGACAGGGCGTGACACGAGTGGTGGGGCCAACGTCCTGACTTTC

v_gene: TRBV7-7
j_gene: TRBJ1-1
d_gene: -
len: 14
CDR3aa: CASSLGKQGPEAFF
CDR3nt: TGTGCCAGCAGCTTGGGAAAGCAGGGCCCTGAAGCTTTCTTT

v_gene: TRBV5-6
j_gene: TRBJ1-5
d_gene: TRBD1
len: 17
CDR3aa: CASSSRRGLDSNQPQHF
CDR3nt: TGTGCCAGCAGCTCGCGCAGGGGGCTAGATAGCAATCAGCCCCAGCATTTT

v_gene: TRBV6-1
j_gene: TRBJ2-1
d_gene: TRBD1
len: 13
CDR3aa: CASSGDRVNEQFF
CDR3nt: TGTGCCAGCAGTGGCGACAGGGTCAATGAGCAGTTCTTC

v_gene: TRBV14
j_gene: TRBJ1-1
d_gene: -
len: 13
CDR3aa: CASSQERNTEAFF
CDR3nt: TGTGCCAGCAGCCAAGAGAGGAACACTGAAGCTTTCTTT

v_gene: TRBV28
j_gene: TRBJ1-2
d_gene: -
len: 14
CDR3aa: CASSQGEPNYGYTF
CDR3nt: TGTGCCAGCAGCCAGGGTGAACCTAACTATGGCTACACCTTC

v_gene: TRBV18
j_gene: TRBJ1-1
d_gene: -
len: 13
CDR3aa: CASSAGEDTEAFF
CDR3nt: TGTGCCAGCTCAGCGGGGGAGGACACTGAAGCTTTCTTT

v_gene: TRBV4-3
j_gene: TRBJ1-1
d_gene: -
len: 13
CDR3aa: CASSQVESAEAFF
CDR3nt: TGCGCCAGCAGCCAAGTCGAGAGTGCTGAAGCTTTCTTT

v_gene: TRBV5-4
j_gene: TRBJ2-1
d_gene: -
len: 16
CDR3aa: CASSPRGGGNDNEQFF
CDR3nt: TGTGCCAGCAGCCCCCGCGGGGGCGGGAACGACAATGAGCAGTTCTTC

v_gene: TRBV19
j_gene: TRBJ2-3
d_gene: TRBD2
len: 19
CDR3aa: CASGIDFMGLAGSTDTQYF
CDR3nt: TGTGCCAGTGGTATAGATTTCATGGGGCTAGCGGGATCTACAGATACGCAGTATTTT

v_gene: TRBV5-4
j_gene: TRBJ2-1
d_gene: -
len: 12
CDR3aa: CASSLVDSEQFF
CDR3nt: TGTGCCAGCAGCTTGGTAGACAGTGAGCAGTTCTTC

v_gene: TRBV10-3
j_gene: TRBJ2-2
d_gene: TRBD2
len: 16
CDR3aa: CAISEGLAGGTGELFF
CDR3nt: TGTGCCATCAGTGAGGGACTAGCGGGAGGGACCGGGGAGCTGTTTTTT

v_gene: TRBV27
j_gene: TRBJ2-7
d_gene: TRBD2
len: 18
CDR3aa: CASSYLERTSGLRNEQYF
CDR3nt: TGTGCCAGCAGTTACTTGGAAAGAACTAGCGGCCTAAGGAACGAGCAGTACTTC

v_gene: TRBV5-5
j_gene: TRBJ2-3
d_gene: -
len: 17
CDR3aa: CASSSPQGTSGTDTQYF
CDR3nt: TGTGCCAGCAGCTCGCCACAGGGAACTTCAGGCACAGATACGCAGTATTTT

v_gene: TRBV5-1
j_gene: TRBJ2-7
d_gene: -
len: 15
CDR3aa: CASSSYTNRAGEQYF
CDR3nt: TGCGCCAGCAGCTCATACACTAACAGGGCAGGTGAGCAGTACTTC

v_gene: TRBV5-1
j_gene: TRBJ2-2
d_gene: -
len: 15
CDR3aa: CASSLELTGAGELFF
CDR3nt: TGCGCCAGCAGCTTGGAGCTGACAGGTGCCGGGGAGCTGTTTTTT

v_gene: TRBV29-1
j_gene: TRBJ2-7
d_gene: -
len: 15
CDR3aa: CSVEAGKQTGPIGYF
CDR3nt: TGCAGCGTTGAAGCCGGTAAGCAGACAGGCCCTATTGGGTACTTC

v_gene: TRBV11-2
j_gene: TRBJ1-2
d_gene: TRBD1
len: 12
CDR3aa: CASSLDSGGRTF
CDR3nt: TGTGCCAGCAGCTTAGATTCAGGGGGCCGCACCTTC

v_gene: TRBV4-3
j_gene: TRBJ2-1
d_gene: TRBD2
len: 15
CDR3aa: CASSQGLADYNEQFF
CDR3nt: TGCGCCAGCAGCCAAGGACTAGCGGACTACAATGAGCAGTTCTTC

v_gene: TRBV25-1
j_gene: TRBJ1-2
d_gene: -
len: 15
CDR3aa: CASSGRQGVVSGYTF
CDR3nt: TGTGCCAGCAGTGGGCGTCAGGGTGTAGTTTCTGGCTACACCTTC

v_gene: TRBV9
j_gene: TRBJ1-4
d_gene: TRBD1
len: 14
CDR3aa: CASSVDREDEKLFF
CDR3nt: TGTGCCAGCAGCGTTGACAGGGAGGACGAAAAACTGTTTTTT

v_gene: TRBV4-1
j_gene: TRBJ1-4
d_gene: -
len: 16
CDR3aa: CASSQDTGGPNEKLFF
CDR3nt: TGCGCCAGCAGCCAAGACACCGGGGGACCTAATGAAAAACTGTTTTTT

v_gene: TRBV18
j_gene: TRBJ1-2
d_gene: -
len: 13
CDR3aa: CASSPPAGYGYTF
CDR3nt: TGTGCCAGCTCACCACCGGCAGGCTATGGCTACACCTTC

v_gene: TRBV10-3
j_gene: TRBJ1-5
d_gene: -
len: 15
CDR3aa: CAISESRGGGQPQHF
CDR3nt: TGTGCCATCAGTGAGTCACGAGGGGGTGGTCAGCCCCAGCATTTT

v_gene: TRBV28
j_gene: TRBJ2-2
d_gene: -
len: 12
CDR3aa: CASSWKGGELFF
CDR3nt: TGTGCCAGCAGCTGGAAGGGGGGGGAGCTGTTTTTT

v_gene: TRBV7-9
j_gene: TRBJ1-2
d_gene: TRBD1
len: 14
CDR3aa: CASSGEGQFYGYTF
CDR3nt: TGTGCCAGCAGCGGAGAGGGACAGTTCTATGGCTACACCTTC

v_gene: TRBV5-1
j_gene: TRBJ2-3
d_gene: TRBD1
len: 15
CDR3aa: CASSFGTAALDTQYF
CDR3nt: TGCGCCAGCAGCTTCGGGACAGCCGCTTTAGATACGCAGTATTTT

v_gene: TRBV6-5
j_gene: TRBJ1-2
d_gene: -
len: 12
CDR3aa: CASSSTVYGYTF
CDR3nt: TGTGCCAGCAGCTCGACAGTCTATGGCTACACCTTC

v_gene: TRBV5-1
j_gene: TRBJ2-3
d_gene: -
len: 15
CDR3aa: CASSLEARGTDTQYF
CDR3nt: TGCGCCAGCAGCTTGGAGGCCAGGGGAACAGATACGCAGTATTTT

v_gene: TRBV7-6
j_gene: TRBJ1-1
d_gene: TRBD1
len: 13
CDR3aa: CASSLTGVTEAFF
CDR3nt: TGTGCCAGCAGTCTAACAGGGGTAACTGAAGCTTTCTTT

v_gene: TRBV10-1
j_gene: TRBJ1-5
d_gene: -
len: 12
CDR3aa: CASSSNNQPQHF
CDR3nt: TGCGCCAGCAGTTCCAACAATCAGCCCCAGCATTTT

v_gene: TRBV7-9
j_gene: TRBJ2-1
d_gene: -
len: 12
CDR3aa: CASSLQRPEQFF
CDR3nt: TGTGCCAGCAGCTTACAGCGGCCCGAGCAGTTCTTC

v_gene: TRBV18
j_gene: TRBJ2-3
d_gene: -
len: 15
CDR3aa: CASSPPTVSTDTQYF
CDR3nt: TGTGCCAGCTCACCACCGACAGTCAGCACAGATACGCAGTATTTT

v_gene: TRBV19
j_gene: TRBJ1-5
d_gene: TRBD1
len: 14
CDR3aa: CASSGTGAEQPQHF
CDR3nt: TGTGCCAGCTCCGGGACAGGGGCAGAACAGCCCCAGCATTTT